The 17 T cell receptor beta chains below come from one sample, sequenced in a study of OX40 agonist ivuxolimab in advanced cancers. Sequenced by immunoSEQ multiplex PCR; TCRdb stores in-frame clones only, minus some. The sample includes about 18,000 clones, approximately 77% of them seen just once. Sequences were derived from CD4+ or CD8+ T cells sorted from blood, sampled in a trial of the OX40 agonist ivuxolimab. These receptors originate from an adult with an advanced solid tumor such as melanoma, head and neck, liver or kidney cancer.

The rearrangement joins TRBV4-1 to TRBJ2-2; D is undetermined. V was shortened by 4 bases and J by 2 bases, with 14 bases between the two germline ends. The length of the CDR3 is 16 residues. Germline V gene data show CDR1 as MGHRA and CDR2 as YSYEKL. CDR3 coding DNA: TGCGCCAGCAGCCCCGTGATAGCAGTAAACACCGGGGAGCTGTTTTTT. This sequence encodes CASSPVIAVNTGELFF.

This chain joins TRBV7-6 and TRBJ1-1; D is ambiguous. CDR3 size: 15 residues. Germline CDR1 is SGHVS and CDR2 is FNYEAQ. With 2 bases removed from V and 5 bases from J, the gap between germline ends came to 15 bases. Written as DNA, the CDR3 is TGTGCCAGCAGCTTAACGCGGGGATGGGGAACTGAAGCTTTCTTT. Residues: CASSLTRGWGTEAFF.

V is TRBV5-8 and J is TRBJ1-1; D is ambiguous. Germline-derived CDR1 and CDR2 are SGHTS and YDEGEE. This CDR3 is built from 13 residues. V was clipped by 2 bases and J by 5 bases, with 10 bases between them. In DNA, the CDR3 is TGTGCCAGCAGCTTATTGGGTTGGACTGAAGCTTTCTTT. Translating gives CASSLLGWTEAFF.

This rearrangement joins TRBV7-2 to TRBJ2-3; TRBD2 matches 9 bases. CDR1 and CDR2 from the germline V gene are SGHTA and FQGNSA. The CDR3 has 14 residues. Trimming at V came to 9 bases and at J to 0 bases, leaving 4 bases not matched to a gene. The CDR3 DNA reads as TGTGCCAGTAGCGGGGGCCTTAGCACAGATACGCAGTATTTT. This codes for CASSGGLSTDTQYF.

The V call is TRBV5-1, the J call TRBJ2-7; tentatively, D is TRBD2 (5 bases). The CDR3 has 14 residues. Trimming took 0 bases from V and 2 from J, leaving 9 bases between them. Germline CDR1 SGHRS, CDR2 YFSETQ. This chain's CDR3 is CASSLGGPTYEQYF. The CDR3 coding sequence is TGCGCCAGCAGCTTGGGAGGGCCCACCTACGAGCAGTACTTC.

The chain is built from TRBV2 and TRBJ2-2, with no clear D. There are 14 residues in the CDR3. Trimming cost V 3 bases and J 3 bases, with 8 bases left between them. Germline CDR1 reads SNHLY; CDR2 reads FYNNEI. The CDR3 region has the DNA TGTGCCAGCAGTGATCCTTGGGACACCGGGGAGCTGTTTTTT. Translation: CASSDPWDTGELFF.

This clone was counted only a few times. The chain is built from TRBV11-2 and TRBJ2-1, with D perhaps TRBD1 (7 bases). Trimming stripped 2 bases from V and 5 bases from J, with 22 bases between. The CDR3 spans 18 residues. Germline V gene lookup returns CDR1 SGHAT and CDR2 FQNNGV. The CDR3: CASSLKEWGRGTDNEQFF. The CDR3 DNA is TGTGCCAGCAGCTTAAAGGAATGGGGTCGGGGGACAGACAATGAGCAGTTCTTC.

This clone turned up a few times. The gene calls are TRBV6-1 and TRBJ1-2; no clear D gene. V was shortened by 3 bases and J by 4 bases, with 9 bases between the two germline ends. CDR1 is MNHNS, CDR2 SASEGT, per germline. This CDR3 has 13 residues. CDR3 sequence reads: CASSDGESYGYTF. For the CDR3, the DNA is TGTGCCAGCAGTGATGGGGAGAGCTATGGCTACACCTTC.

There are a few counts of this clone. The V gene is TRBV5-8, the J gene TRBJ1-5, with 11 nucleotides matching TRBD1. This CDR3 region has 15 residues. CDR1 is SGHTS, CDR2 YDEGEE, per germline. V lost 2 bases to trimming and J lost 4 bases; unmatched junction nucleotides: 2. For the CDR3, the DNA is TGTGCCAGCAGCTTAGGGGACAGGGGGAATCAGCCCCAGCATTTT. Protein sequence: CASSLGDRGNQPQHF.

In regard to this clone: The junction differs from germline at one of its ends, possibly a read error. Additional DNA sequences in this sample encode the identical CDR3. The CDR3 DNA reads as TGTGCCAGCAGCGCCTACCAGGGGGCCGGGTCCTACGAGCAGTACTTT. Amino acids: CASSAYQGAGSYEQYF. J is TRBJ2-7 and V is TRBV7-8, with 8 positions matching TRBD1. Germline CDR1 and CDR2: SGHVS and FQNEAQ. The CDR3 runs 16 residues.

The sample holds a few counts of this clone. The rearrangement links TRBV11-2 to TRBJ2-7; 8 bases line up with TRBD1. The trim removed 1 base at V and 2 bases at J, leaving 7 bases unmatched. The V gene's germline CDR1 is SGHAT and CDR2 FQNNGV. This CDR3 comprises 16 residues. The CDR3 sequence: CASSLGTGNVAYEQYF. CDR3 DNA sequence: TGTGCCAGCAGCTTAGGGACAGGGAACGTCGCCTACGAGCAGTACTTC.

The CDR3 nucleotides read TGTGCCAGCAGCCCCTCCGGGCCCCGGACTGAAGCTTTCTTT. Protein sequence: CASSPSGPRTEAFF. The rearrangement uses TRBV9 and TRBJ1-1; D ambiguous. The CDR3 is made up of 14 amino acids. The germline V gene encodes CDR1 SGDLS and CDR2 YYNGEE. V lost 4 bases to trimming and J lost 5 bases, with 15 bases between them.

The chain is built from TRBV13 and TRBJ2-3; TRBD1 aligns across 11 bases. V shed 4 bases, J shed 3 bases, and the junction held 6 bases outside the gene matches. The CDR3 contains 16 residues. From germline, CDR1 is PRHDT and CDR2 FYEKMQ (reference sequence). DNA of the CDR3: TGTGCCAGCAGCTCCCCTGGACAGGGGGCAACAGATACGCAGTATTTT. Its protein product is CASSSPGQGATDTQYF. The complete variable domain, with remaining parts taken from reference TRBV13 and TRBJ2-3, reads AAGVIQSPRHLIKEKRETATLKCYPIPRHDTVYWYQQGPGQDPQFLISFYEKMQSDKGSIPDRFSAQQFSDYHSELNMSSLELGDSALYFCASSSPGQGATDTQYFGPGTRLTVL.

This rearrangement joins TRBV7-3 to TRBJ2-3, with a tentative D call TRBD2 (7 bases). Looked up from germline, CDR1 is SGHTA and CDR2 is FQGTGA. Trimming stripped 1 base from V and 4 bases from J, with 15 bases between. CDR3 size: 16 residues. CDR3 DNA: TGTGCCAGCAGCTTAAATGTGGGGGGGCTGGCAGATACGCAGTATTTT. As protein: CASSLNVGGLADTQYF.

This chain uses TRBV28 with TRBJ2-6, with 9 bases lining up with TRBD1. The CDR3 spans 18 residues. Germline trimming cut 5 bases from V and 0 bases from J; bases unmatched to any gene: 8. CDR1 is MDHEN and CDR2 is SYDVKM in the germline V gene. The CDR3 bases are TGTGCCAGCAGTCGGGGGACAGGGTGGCCCTCTGGGGCCAACGTCCTGACTTTC. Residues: CASSRGTGWPSGANVLTF.

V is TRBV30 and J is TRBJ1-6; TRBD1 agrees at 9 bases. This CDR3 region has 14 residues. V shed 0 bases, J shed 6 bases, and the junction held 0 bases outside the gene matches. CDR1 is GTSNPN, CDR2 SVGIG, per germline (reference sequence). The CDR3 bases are TGTGCCTGGAGTGTGGACAGGGGTAATTCACCCCTCCACTTT. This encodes CAWSVDRGNSPLHF. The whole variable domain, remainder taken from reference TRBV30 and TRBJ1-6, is SQTIHQWPATLVQPVGSPLSLECTVEGTSNPNLYWYRQAAGRGLQLLFYSVGIGQISSEVPQNLSASRPQDRQFILSSKKLLLSDSGFYLCAWSVDRGNSPLHFGNGTRLTVT.

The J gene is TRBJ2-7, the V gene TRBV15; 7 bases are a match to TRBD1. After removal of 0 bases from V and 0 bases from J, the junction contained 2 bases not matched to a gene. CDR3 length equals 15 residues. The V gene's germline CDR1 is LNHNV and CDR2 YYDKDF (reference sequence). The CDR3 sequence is CATSRERQGSYEQYF. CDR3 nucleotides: TGTGCCACCAGCAGAGAACGACAGGGCTCCTACGAGCAGTACTTC.